These 22 T cell receptor beta chains were all obtained from the same sample, sequenced in a study of OX40 agonist ivuxolimab in advanced cancers. Library creation used the immunoSEQ multiplex PCR assay. TCRdb stores this immuneACCESS table with in-frame sequences only. Part of the clones is absent; in the studies checked, under half of the shortfall reflects unresolved V genes, and no reason is known for the rest. Across this sample there are some 38,000 clones, with roughly nine tenths seen only once. Together, the top ten hold less than 50% of the sample. Material: CD4+ or CD8+ T cells sorted from blood, obtained in a trial of the OX40 agonist ivuxolimab. These receptors were taken from an adult with an advanced solid tumor such as melanoma, head and neck, liver or kidney cancer.

The chain has TRBV28 and TRBJ2-5; the match to TRBD1 covers 7 bases. After removal of 6 bases from V and 3 bases from J, the junction contained 10 bases not matched to a gene. Per the germline V gene, CDR1 is MDHEN and CDR2 is SYDVKM. This CDR3 comprises 15 residues. The CDR3 sequence: CASSFRNTGEETQYF. The DNA of the CDR3 is TGTGCCAGCAGCTTCCGCAATACAGGGGAAGAGACCCAGTACTTC.

The chain joins TRBV19 to TRBJ2-7; a possible D gene is TRBD1 (6 bases). This CDR3 contains 14 residues. Germline-derived CDR1 and CDR2 are LNHDA and SQIVND (reference sequence). V gave up 2 bases and J gave up 6 bases, with 14 bases separating them. CDR3 sequence: CASSIMGALTEQYF. DNA of the CDR3: TGTGCCAGTAGTATAATGGGGGCATTAACCGAGCAGTACTTC.

The rearrangement joins TRBV7-9 to TRBJ2-7, with D perhaps matching TRBD1 or TRBD2 (5 bases each). Germline loops: CDR1 SEHNR, CDR2 FQNEAQ (reference sequence). V was trimmed by 3 bases and J by 2 bases, leaving 17 bases between them. The CDR3 spans 16 residues. The CDR3: CASSFVGAGIAYEQYF. As DNA, the CDR3 is TGTGCCAGCAGCTTTGTAGGGGCCGGGATCGCCTACGAGCAGTACTTC. The full variable domain, in which reference TRBV7-9 and TRBJ2-7 provide the parts outside the CDR3, is DTGVSQNPRHKITKRGQNVTFRCDPISEHNRLYWYRQTLGQGPEFLTYFQNEAQLEKSRLLSDRFSAERPKGSFSTLEIQRTEQGDSAMYLCASSFVGAGIAYEQYFGPGTRLTVT.

The J gene is TRBJ2-1, the V gene TRBV4-1, with D unresolved. The CDR3 has 16 amino acids. V lost 1 base to trimming and J lost 2 bases, with 12 bases between them. Germline CDR1 MGHRA, CDR2 YSYEKL. Here the CDR3 reads CASSQVLVPPYNEQFF. DNA of the CDR3: TGCGCCAGCAGCCAAGTGTTGGTTCCCCCCTACAATGAGCAGTTCTTC.

The V call is TRBV27, the J call TRBJ1-5, with D perhaps TRBD1 (5 bases). CDR1 and CDR2 from the germline V gene are MNHEY and SMNVEV (reference sequence). The germline V and J ends were trimmed by 6 bases and 11 bases, with 23 bases remaining between them. The CDR3 is made up of 15 amino acids. CDR3 region: CASSLVAGSGWAQHF. The DNA for the CDR3 is TGTGCCAGCAGCCTAGTCGCAGGGAGTGGGTGGGCCCAGCATTTT.

This clone was found once. The chain couples TRBV5-6 to TRBJ1-2; D gene unclear. This CDR3 spans 15 amino acids. Trimming cost V 0 bases and J 0 bases, with 9 bases left between them. Germline lookup yields CDR1 SGHDT and CDR2 YYEEEE. CDR3 amino acids: CASSLGRRANYGYTF. The CDR3 DNA sequence: TGTGCCAGCAGCTTGGGACGGCGAGCTAACTATGGCTACACCTTC.

This chain joins TRBV27 and TRBJ2-3, with 7 bases that match TRBD2. With V trimmed by 3 bases and J by 1 base, 7 bases remained unmatched. The CDR3 runs to 16 residues. The germline CDR1 and CDR2 sequences are MNHEY and SMNVEV (reference sequence). The CDR3 reads CASSFLGTSGTDTQYF. CDR3 coding DNA: TGTGCCAGCAGTTTCTTAGGAACTAGCGGCACAGATACGCAGTATTTT.

The chain joins TRBV7-9 to TRBJ1-2; 7 nucleotides align to TRBD1. This CDR3 comprises 14 residues. Trimming at V came to 3 bases and at J to 0 bases, leaving 1 base not matched to a gene. The germline V gene encodes CDR1 SEHNR and CDR2 FQNEAQ (reference sequence). CDR3 region: CASSFRGANYGYTF. The CDR3 DNA reads as TGTGCCAGCAGCTTCAGGGGGGCTAACTATGGCTACACCTTC.

The chain employs TRBV7-9 and TRBJ1-2, with D uncertain. Trimming removed 6 bases at V and 4 bases at J, with 18 bases between. The germline gives CDR1 SEHNR, CDR2 FQNEAQ (reference sequence). The CDR3 sequence is 15 residues long. The CDR3 nucleotides are TGTGCCAGCAGACCCCGTGGCGCCCGTGGCTATGGCTACACCTTC. Its protein product is CASRPRGARGYGYTF.

Comment on this clone: The sample carries other DNA sequences with the same CDR3. This chain uses TRBV9 with TRBJ1-1; D possibly corresponds to TRBD1 (5 bases). Between the trimmed V and J ends, which lost 0 bases and 5 bases, there was a span of 8 bases. The germline V gene has CDR1 SGDLS and CDR2 YYNGEE. The CDR3 spans 13 residues. The CDR3 spells CASSVGGSTEAFF. CDR3 sequence (DNA): TGTGCCAGCAGCGTAGGGGGGAGTACTGAAGCTTTCTTT. Supplemented by reference TRBV9 and TRBJ1-1, the full variable domain reads DSGVTQTPKHLITATGQRVTLRCSPRSGDLSVYWYQQSLDQGLQFLIQYYNGEERAKGNILERFSAQQFPDLHSELNLSSLELGDSALYFCASSVGGSTEAFFGQGTRLTVV.

The V gene is TRBV28, the J gene TRBJ1-2, with a weak D call TRBD1 (6 bases). V was clipped by 1 base and J by 4 bases, with 10 bases between them. This CDR3 comprises 14 residues. From germline, CDR1 is MDHEN and CDR2 SYDVKM. The chain's CDR3 is CASSLSRGAYGYTF. In nucleotides, the CDR3 is TGTGCCAGCAGTTTATCCAGGGGTGCCTATGGCTACACCTTC.

The rearrangement links TRBV14 to TRBJ1-2, with 7 bases matching TRBD1. Germline V gene lookup returns CDR1 SGHDN and CDR2 FVKESK. The CDR3 contains 11 residues. The V and J ends lost 3 bases and 11 bases, in that order; junction bases with no gene match: 3. The CDR3 DNA is TGTGCCAGCAGCCACGGGACAGCTTACACCTTC. Protein product: CASSHGTAYTF.

This clone was recorded only once. The rearrangement uses TRBV7-9 and TRBJ1-2, with unresolved D. CDR3 length: 11 residues. Germline-derived CDR1 and CDR2 are SEHNR and FQNEAQ (reference sequence). V was clipped by 5 bases and J by 8 bases, with 9 bases between them. The CDR3 here is CASSEARGYTF. The CDR3 DNA is TGTGCCAGCAGCGAGGCCCGAGGCTACACCTTC.

The chain carries TRBV4-1 and TRBJ1-1; D may be TRBD1 (5 bases). The CDR3 contains 17 residues. Trimming removed 1 base at V and 2 bases at J, with 17 bases between. Germline V gene sequence: CDR1 MGHRA, CDR2 YSYEKL. The CDR3 coding sequence is TGCGCCAGCAGCCAAGGAGGAGGGGACGGTCGAAACACTGAAGCTTTCTTT. Translation: CASSQGGGDGRNTEAFF.

The chain joins TRBV15 to TRBJ2-7, with 9 bases fitting TRBD1. CDR1 is LNHNV and CDR2 is YYDKDF in the germline V gene (reference sequence). J lost 4 bases, V lost 3 bases, and 4 bases had no gene match. The CDR3 length is 14 residues. CDR3 residues: CATSSRDRDYEQYF. DNA for the CDR3: TGTGCCACCAGCAGCCGGGACAGGGATTACGAGCAGTACTTC.

The chain combines TRBV9 with TRBJ2-3; D is possibly TRBD1 (5 bases). With 4 bases removed from V and 0 bases from J, the gap between germline ends came to 15 bases. The CDR3 contains 16 residues. The germline CDR1 and CDR2 sequences are SGDLS and YYNGEE. CDR3 in amino acids: CASSLQGQHSTDTQYF. CDR3 DNA sequence: TGTGCCAGCAGCCTCCAAGGACAACATAGCACAGATACGCAGTATTTT.

This chain uses TRBV27 with TRBJ1-1; TRBD1 aligns across 7 bases. Germline assignment: CDR1 MNHEY and CDR2 SMNVEV (reference sequence). V shed 8 bases, J shed 1 base, and the junction held 7 bases outside the gene matches. This CDR3 has 14 amino acids. CDR3 DNA: TGTGCCAGCTCCAAGGGGGCCGGGAACACTGAAGCTTTCTTT. The encoded protein is CASSKGAGNTEAFF.

The chain is built from TRBV7-9 and TRBJ2-5; a possible D gene is TRBD2 (6 bases). The germline CDR1 and CDR2 sequences are SEHNR and FQNEAQ (reference sequence). V shed 3 bases and J shed 5 bases, with 10 bases lying between them. The CDR3 is made up of 13 amino acids. CDR3 in DNA: TGTGCCAGCAGCTTGCGGGGTGGGGAGACCCAGTACTTC. Amino acids: CASSLRGGETQYF.

V gene TRBV29-1 combines with J gene TRBJ1-2, with 9 bases identical to TRBD1. Trimming cost V 4 bases and J 4 bases; bases outside gene matches: 7. Germline V lookup: CDR1 SQVTM, CDR2 ANQGSEA. This CDR3 contains 14 residues. For the CDR3, the DNA is TGCAGCGTTGTGTCCACAGGGGGCGGCTATGGCTACACCTTC. Translating gives CSVVSTGGGYGYTF. Using reference TRBV29-1 and TRBJ1-2 for the parts outside the CDR3, the full variable domain is SAVISQKPSRDICQRGTSLTIQCQVDSQVTMMFWYRQQPGQSLTLIATANQGSEATYESGFVIDKFPISRPNLTFSTLTVSNMSPEDSSIYLCSVVSTGGGYGYTFGSGTRLTVV.

This clone rates as medium-sized (0.01 to 0.1%). J is TRBJ2-2 and V is TRBV11-3; D unclear. The CDR3 is 14 residues long. Germline CDR1 SGHNT, CDR2 YENEEA. V shed 5 bases and J shed 2 bases, with 9 bases lying between them. CDR3 coding DNA: TGTGCCAGCAGCCCCTTAGGAAACACCGGGGAGCTGTTTTTT. It codes for CASSPLGNTGELFF.

The chain has TRBV10-3 and TRBJ2-5; no firm D call. TRBJ2-7 explains the end of the DNA better; the J call may be wrong. CDR1 is ENHRY and CDR2 is SYGVKD in the germline V gene. The CDR3 is 13 residues long. The CDR3 sequence: CAISDRPLYEQYF. CDR3 DNA: TGTGCCATCAGTGATCGACCGCTTTACGAGCAGTACTTC.

This rearrangement joins TRBV28 to TRBJ2-2; 9 positions agree with TRBD2. V shed 1 base, J shed 6 bases, and the junction held 6 bases outside the gene matches. CDR1 and CDR2 (germline): MDHEN, SYDVKM. The CDR3 contains 16 residues. The CDR3 region is CASSLYGTSRAGELFF. The CDR3 DNA follows: TGTGCCAGCAGTTTATACGGGACTAGCCGGGCCGGGGAGCTGTTTTTT.